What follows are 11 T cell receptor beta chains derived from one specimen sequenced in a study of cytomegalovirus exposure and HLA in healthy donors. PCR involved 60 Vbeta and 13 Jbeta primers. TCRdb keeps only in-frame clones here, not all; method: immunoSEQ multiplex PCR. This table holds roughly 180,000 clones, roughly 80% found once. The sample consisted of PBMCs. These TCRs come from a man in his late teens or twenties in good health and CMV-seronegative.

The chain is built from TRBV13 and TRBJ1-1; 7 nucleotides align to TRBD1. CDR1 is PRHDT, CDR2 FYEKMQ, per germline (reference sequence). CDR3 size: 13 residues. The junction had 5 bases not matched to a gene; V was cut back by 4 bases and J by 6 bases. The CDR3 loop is CASSSPGTAEAFF. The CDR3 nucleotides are TGTGCCAGCAGCTCCCCGGGGACAGCTGAAGCTTTCTTT.

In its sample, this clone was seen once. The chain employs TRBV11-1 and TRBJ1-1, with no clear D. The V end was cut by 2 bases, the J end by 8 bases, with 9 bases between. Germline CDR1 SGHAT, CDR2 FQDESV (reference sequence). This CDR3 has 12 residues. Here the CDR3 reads CASSLWPQEAFF. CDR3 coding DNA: TGTGCCAGCAGCTTATGGCCCCAAGAAGCTTTCTTT.

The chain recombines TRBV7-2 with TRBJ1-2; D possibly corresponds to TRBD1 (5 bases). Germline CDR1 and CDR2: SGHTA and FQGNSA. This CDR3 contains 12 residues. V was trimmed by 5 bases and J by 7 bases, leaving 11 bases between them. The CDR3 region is CASSRGVGGYTF. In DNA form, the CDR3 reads TGTGCCAGCAGCCGGGGGGTTGGTGGCTACACCTTC.

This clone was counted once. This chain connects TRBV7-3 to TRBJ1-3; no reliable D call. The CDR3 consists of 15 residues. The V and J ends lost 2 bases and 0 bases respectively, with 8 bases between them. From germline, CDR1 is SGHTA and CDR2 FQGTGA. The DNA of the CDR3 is TGTGCCAGCAGCTTATTTGCCGGCTCTGGAAACACCATATATTTT. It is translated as CASSLFAGSGNTIYF.

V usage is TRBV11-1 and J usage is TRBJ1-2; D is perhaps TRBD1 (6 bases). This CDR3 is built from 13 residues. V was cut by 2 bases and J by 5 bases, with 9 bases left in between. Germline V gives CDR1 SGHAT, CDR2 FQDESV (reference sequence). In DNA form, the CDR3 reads TGTGCCAGCAGCTTAAGGGGGATTTATGGCTACACCTTC. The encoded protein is CASSLRGIYGYTF.

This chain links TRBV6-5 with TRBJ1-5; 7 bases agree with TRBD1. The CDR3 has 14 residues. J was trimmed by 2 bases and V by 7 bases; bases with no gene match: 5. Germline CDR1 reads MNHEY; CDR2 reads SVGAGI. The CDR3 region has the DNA TGTGCCAGCACTAGAGACAGGGGCAATCAGCCCCAGCATTTT. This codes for CASTRDRGNQPQHF.

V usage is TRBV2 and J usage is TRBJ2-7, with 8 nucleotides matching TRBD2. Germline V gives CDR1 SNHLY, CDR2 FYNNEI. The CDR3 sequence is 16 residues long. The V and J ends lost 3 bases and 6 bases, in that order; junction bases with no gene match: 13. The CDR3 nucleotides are TGTGCCAGCAGTGACTTCGGGACTAGAAGTTTCGCCGAGCAGTACTTC. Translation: CASSDFGTRSFAEQYF.

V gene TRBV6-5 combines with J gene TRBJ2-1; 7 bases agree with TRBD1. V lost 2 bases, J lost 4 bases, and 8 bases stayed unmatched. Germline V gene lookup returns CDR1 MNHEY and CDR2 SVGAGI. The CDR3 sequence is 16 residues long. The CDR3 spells CASSYRPGQKYNEQFF. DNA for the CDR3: TGTGCCAGCAGTTACCGACCGGGACAGAAGTACAATGAGCAGTTCTTC.

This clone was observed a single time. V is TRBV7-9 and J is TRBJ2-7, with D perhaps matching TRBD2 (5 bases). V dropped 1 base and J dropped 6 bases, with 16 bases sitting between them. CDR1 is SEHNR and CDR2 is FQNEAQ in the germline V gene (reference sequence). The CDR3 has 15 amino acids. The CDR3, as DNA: TGTGCCAGCAGCTTAGTTTCTTTCGAGGGCTCCGAGCAGTACTTC. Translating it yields CASSLVSFEGSEQYF.

DNA of the CDR3: TGTGCCAGCAGTTTAACGGGACAGCGAGGGTTCGGGAACACCTTC. Encoded protein: CASSLTGQRGFGNTF. V gene TRBV28 combines with J gene TRBJ1-2; 7 bases align to TRBD1. With V trimmed by 2 bases and J by 12 bases, 15 bases remained unmatched. The CDR3 consists of 15 residues. Germline lookup yields CDR1 MDHEN and CDR2 SYDVKM.

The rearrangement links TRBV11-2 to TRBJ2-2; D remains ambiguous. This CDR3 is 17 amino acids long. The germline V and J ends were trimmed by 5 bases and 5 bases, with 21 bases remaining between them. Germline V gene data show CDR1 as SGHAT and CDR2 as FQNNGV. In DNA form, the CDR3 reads TGTGCCAGCAGCCAACCAATTCAAAATTCGGGTACCGGGGAGCTGTTTTTT. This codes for CASSQPIQNSGTGELFF.